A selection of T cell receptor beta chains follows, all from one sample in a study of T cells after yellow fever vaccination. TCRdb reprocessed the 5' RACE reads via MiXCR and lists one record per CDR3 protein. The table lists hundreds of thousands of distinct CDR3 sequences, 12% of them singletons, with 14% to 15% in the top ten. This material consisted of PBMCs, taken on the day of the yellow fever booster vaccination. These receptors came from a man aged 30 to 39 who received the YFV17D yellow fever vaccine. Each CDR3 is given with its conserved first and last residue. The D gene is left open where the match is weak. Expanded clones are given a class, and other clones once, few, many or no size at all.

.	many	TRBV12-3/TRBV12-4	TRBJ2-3	CASSLWGADTQYF	TGTGCCAGCAGTTTATGGGGAGCAGATACGCAGTATTTT
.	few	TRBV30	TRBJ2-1	CAWNGGTVYNEQFF	TGTGCCTGGAACGGAGGAACAGTCTACAATGAGCAGTTCTTC
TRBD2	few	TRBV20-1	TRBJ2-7	CSAVKSGLAYEQYF	TGCAGTGCTGTGAAGTCGGGACTAGCCTACGAGCAGTACTTC
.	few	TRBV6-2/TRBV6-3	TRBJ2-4	CASSFLRTDKNIQYF	TGTGCCAGCAGTTTCCTGCGGACAGACAAAAACATTCAGTACTTC
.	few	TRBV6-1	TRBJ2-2	CASRNKGGSGELFF	TGTGCCAGCAGGAATAAGGGGGGCTCCGGGGAGCTGTTTTTT
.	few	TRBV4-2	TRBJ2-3	CASSQARGQRTDTQYF	TGTGCCAGCAGCCAAGCGAGGGGCCAGAGGACAGATACGCAGTATTTT
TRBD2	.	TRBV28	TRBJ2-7	CASSLASGGRPYEQYF	TGTGCCAGCAGTTTAGCTAGCGGGGGACGTCCCTACGAGCAGTACTTC
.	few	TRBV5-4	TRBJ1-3	CASSLPPGTGNTIYF	TGTGCCAGCAGCCTACCCCCAGGAACTGGAAACACCATATATTTT
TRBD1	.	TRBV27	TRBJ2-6	CASSSRTGGYGANVLTF	TGTGCCAGCAGTTCCCGGACAGGGGGCTATGGGGCCAACGTCCTGACTTTC
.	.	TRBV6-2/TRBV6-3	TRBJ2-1	CASGLSGPYNEQFF	TGTGCCAGCGGCCTAAGCGGGCCCTACAATGAGCAGTTCTTC
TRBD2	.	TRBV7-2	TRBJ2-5	CASSLGLAGGPHYF	TGTGCCAGCAGCTTGGGACTAGCGGGAGGTCCCCATTACTTC
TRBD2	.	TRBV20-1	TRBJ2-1	CSARDRASGSSYNEQFF	TGCAGTGCTAGAGATCGGGCTAGCGGTTCCTCCTACAATGAGCAGTTCTTC
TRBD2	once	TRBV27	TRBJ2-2	CASIASGANTGELFF	TGTGCCAGCATTGCTAGCGGGGCGAACACCGGGGAGCTGTTTTTT
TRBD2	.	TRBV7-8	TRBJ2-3	CASSLEGLAVSTDTQYF	TGTGCCAGCAGCTTAGAGGGACTAGCGGTTAGCACAGATACGCAGTATTTT
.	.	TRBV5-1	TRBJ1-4	CASSLGGSEKLFF	TGCGCCAGCAGCTTAGGCGGGAGTGAAAAACTGTTTTTT
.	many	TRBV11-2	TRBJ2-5	CASSSTGFQETQYF	TGTGCCAGCAGCTCAACCGGATTTCAAGAGACCCAGTACTTC
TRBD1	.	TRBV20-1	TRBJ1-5	CSATQRGTGTQPQHF	TGCAGTGCTACCCAGAGGGGGACAGGGACACAGCCCCAGCATTTT
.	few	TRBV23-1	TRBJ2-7	CASSRRLPYEQYF	TGCGCCAGCAGTCGGCGACTTCCCTACGAGCAGTACTTC
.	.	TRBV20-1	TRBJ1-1	CSAKKPGTPTEAFF	TGCAGTGCTAAAAAACCGGGGACACCCACTGAAGCTTTCTTT
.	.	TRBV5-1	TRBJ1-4	CASSLSRGSNEKLFF	TGCGCCAGCAGCTTGTCAAGGGGATCCAATGAAAAACTGTTTTTT
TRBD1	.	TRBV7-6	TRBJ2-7	CASSSGGQGFEQYF	TGTGCCAGCAGCTCCGGAGGACAGGGATTCGAGCAGTACTTC
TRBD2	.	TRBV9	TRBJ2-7	CASNSGLADEQYF	TGTGCCAGCAACTCGGGACTAGCGGACGAGCAGTACTTC
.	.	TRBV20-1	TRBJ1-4	CSARDLVVTNEKLFF	TGCAGTGCTAGAGATCTCGTTGTGACTAATGAAAAACTGTTTTTT
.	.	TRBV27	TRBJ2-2	CASSLRRAPGGASRTGELFF	TGTGCCAGCAGTTTAAGACGGGCACCGGGGGGCGCTTCCAGAACCGGGGAGCTGTTTTTT
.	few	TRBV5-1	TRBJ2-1	CASSLEAGRHNEQFF	TGCGCCAGCAGCTTGGAGGCGGGAAGACACAATGAGCAGTTCTTC
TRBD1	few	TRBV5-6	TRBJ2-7	CASNYDRGLYEQYF	TGTGCCAGCAACTATGACAGGGGGCTCTACGAGCAGTACTTC
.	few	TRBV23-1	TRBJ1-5	CASSPNTRRNQPQHF	TGCGCCAGCAGTCCTAACACTCGAAGGAATCAGCCCCAGCATTTT